This T cell receptor beta chain was identified during a study of blood T cell repertoires in COVID-19 (TCRdb year 2020). As for the study more broadly: The collaborator samples originated in the United States, Italy and Spain and spanned the acute and convalescent phases of COVID-19. The dataset comprised deeply sampled blood TCRbeta repertoires from subjects exposed to, actively infected with, or recovered from COVID-19. The sample metadata nearly always contained a de-identified subject ID, COVID-19 status, age in years and sex. The samples were drawn from the first 160 participants of the ongoing ImmuneRACE study and from 950 to 1,500 subjects provided by 6 global collaborators. The material from the prospective study consisted of cDNA or gDNA derived from T cells, B-cell-depleted T cells, or PBMCs. Where available, HLA class I and class II types were obtained from metadata supplied by the sample provider rather than from assay-based typing. The repertoires were made available in a free public database intended to serve as a resource for research on the immune response to SARS-CoV-2.

Participants in the prospective study were enrolled through a virtual design, were aged roughly 18 to 90 years, and lived in under 25 United States geographic areas. In the prospective study, cohorts were assigned on the basis of participant-reported clinical history obtained from a screening survey and a study questionnaire. In the prospective study, whole blood, serum and a nasopharyngeal or oropharyngeal swab were collected from each participant by mobile phlebotomists. Over a roughly 2-month period, participants in the prospective study had the option of providing additional blood draws and questionnaires. Before DNA extraction, prospective study blood samples were shipped either frozen or at room temperature. After removal of 1 base from V and 2 bases from J, the junction retains 6 bases not matched to a gene. The CDR3 spans 16 residues, from the cysteine through the phenylalanine. Just CDR3 DNA is preserved here, 48 bases in frame from base 1. The germline V gene gives CDR1 as SGHTA and CDR2 as FQGNSA.

TCRbeta CDR3 regions were amplified from genomic DNA by means of the immunoSEQ Assay, a bias-controlled multiplex PCR. Per the original workflow: Nucleated cell counts per sample were estimated from amplification of reference gene primers within the assay. To quantify the absolute abundance of each unique TCRbeta CDR3 rearrangement, sequence reads were collapsed and filtered. For each sample, productive Simpson clonality was calculated as the square root of Simpson's diversity index over productive rearrangements. As stored in TCRdb, this immuneACCESS dataset retains in-frame rearrangements with V and J assigned. A fraction of the clones does not appear; measured against another copy, unresolved V genes explain less than half of the discrepancy, and the remainder lacks a known reason. The D gene and trimming were derived from the DNA, and the V and J assignments and clone size from that table. For this sample there are about 250,000 clones; 85% appear just once. The ten largest clonotypes hold around 9.8% of the sample.

Points on this clone: Its specific antigen is unknown. Base qualities were left out, and no much larger clone turns up one base away.

Study-wide conclusions, independent of this receptor: The quantity of clinical and demographic metadata differed by source and by participant and was supplied without curation.

The sample consisted of PBMCs or T cells enriched from blood (not recorded which). This sequence was found in a woman between 50 and 59 years old with acute COVID-19. Here the chain combines TRBV7-2 and TRBJ2-7; 9 of the junction bases match TRBD2. CDR3 sequence: CASSLVPAGGTYEQYF. In nucleotides, the sequence is TGTGCCAGCAGCTTAGTCCCAGCGGGGGGTACCTACGAGCAGTACTTC.